This TCR beta chain was documented in a study of shared clonotypes between healthy human individuals. Study-level results: Deeper or shallower sequencing was expected to change how clonotypes are shared among donors. There were few donors, and this limited the genetic and exposure-history diversity represented.

All donors were healthy HIV-negative adults lacking recent acute infections or vaccinations. The CDR3 runs 14 residues. CDR1 and CDR2 (germline): KGHSH, LQKENI. Trimming pared 3 bases from V and 4 bases from J, leaving 12 bases between. Genomic DNA belonging to each subset was distributed in equal measure over several immunoSEQ plates. Produced via immunoSEQ multiplex PCR; TCRdb's table is partial and in-frame only. This sample has approximately 500,000 clones; 79% occur once, and the top ten carry approximately 12%. This clone was seen many times. No antigen is known for it. The chain carries TRBV18 and TRBJ1-1, with D possibly TRBD1 on 6 matching bases. The sequenced sample consisted of PBMCs. The receptor was derived from a woman aged 40 to 55 in good health. Some clones in this sample may be carry-over from other donors' samples. The CDR3, as DNA: TGTGCCAGCTCACCTGGCGGGGGCGTCACTGAAGCTTTCTTT. Translated, it gives CASSPGGGVTEAFF. Together with reference TRBV18 and TRBJ1-1, the CDR3 gives the full variable domain: NAGVMQNPRHLVRRRGQEARLRCSPMKGHSHVYWYRQLPEEGLKFMVYLQKENIIDESGMPKERFSAEFPKEGPSILRIQQVVRGDSAAYFCASSPGGGVTEAFFGQGTRLTVV.